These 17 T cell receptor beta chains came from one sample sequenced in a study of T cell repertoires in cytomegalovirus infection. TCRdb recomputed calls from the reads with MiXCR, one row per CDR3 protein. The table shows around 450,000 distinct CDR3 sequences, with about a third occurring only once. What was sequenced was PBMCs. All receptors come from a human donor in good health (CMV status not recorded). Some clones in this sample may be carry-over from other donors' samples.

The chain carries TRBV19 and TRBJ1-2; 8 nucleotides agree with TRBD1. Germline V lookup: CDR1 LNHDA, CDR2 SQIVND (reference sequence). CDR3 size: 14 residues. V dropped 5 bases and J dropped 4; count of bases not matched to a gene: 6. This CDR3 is CASSSRTGSYGYTF. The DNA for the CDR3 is TGTGCCAGTAGTTCGCGGACAGGGTCCTATGGCTACACCTTC. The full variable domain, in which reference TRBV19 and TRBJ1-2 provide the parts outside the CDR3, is DGGITQSPKYLFRKEGQNVTLSCEQNLNHDAMYWYRQDPGQGLRLIYYSQIVNDFQKGDIAEGYSVSREKKESFPLTVTSAQKNPTAFYLCASSSRTGSYGYTFGSGTRLTVV.

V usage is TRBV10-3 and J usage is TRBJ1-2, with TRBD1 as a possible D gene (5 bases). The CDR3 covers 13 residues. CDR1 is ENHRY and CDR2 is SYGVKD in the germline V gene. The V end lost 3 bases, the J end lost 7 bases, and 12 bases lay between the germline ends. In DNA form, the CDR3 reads TGTGCCATCAGTGATCAGGGCACCTGTGGCTACACCTTC. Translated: CAISDQGTCGYTF.

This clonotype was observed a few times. The CDR3 protein is CASNPGTPGNTIYF. In DNA form, the CDR3 reads TGTGCCAGCAACCCCGGGACACCTGGAAACACCATATATTTT. The chain has TRBV2 and TRBJ1-3; a possible D gene is TRBD1 (6 bases). CDR3 length equals 14 residues. Trimming took off 7 bases at V and 2 bases at J, with 12 bases between the two ends. Germline-derived CDR1 and CDR2 are SNHLY and FYNNEI.

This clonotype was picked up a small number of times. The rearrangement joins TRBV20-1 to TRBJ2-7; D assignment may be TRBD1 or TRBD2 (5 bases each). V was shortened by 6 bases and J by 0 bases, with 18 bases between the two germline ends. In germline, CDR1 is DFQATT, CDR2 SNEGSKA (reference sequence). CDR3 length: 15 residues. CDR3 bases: TGCAGTGCGCGCCGCCGGGACCAACTCTCCTACGAGCAGTACTTC. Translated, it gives CSARRRDQLSYEQYF.

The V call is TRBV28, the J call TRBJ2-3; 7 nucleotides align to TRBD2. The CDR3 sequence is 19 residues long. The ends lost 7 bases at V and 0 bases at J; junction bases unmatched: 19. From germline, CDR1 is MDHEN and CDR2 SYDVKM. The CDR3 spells CASTPPPGAGWTSTDTQYF. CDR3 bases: TGTGCCAGCACACCCCCACCGGGAGCGGGGTGGACTAGCACAGATACGCAGTATTTT.

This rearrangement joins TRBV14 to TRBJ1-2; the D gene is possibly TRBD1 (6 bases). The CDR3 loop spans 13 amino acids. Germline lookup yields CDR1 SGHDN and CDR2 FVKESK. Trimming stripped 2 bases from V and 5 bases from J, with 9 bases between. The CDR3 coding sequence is TGTGCCAGCAGCCAATATAGGGGGTATGGCTACACCTTC. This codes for CASSQYRGYGYTF.

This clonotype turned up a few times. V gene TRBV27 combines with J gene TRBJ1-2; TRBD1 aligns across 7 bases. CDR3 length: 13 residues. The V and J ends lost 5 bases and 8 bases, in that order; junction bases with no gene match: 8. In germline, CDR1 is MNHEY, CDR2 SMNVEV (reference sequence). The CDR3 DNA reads TGTGCCAGCAGTCTCCGGGACAGAAGCGGCTACACCTTC. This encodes CASSLRDRSGYTF.

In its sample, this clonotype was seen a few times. CDR3 region: CASSLGGQQNEKLFF. In DNA form, the CDR3 reads TGTGCCAGCAGTTTGGGGGGACAGCAGAATGAAAAACTGTTTTTT. The chain links TRBV28 to TRBJ1-4; 7 bases are shared with TRBD1. The ends lost 3 bases at V and 5 bases at J; junction bases unmatched: 6. Per the germline V gene, CDR1 is MDHEN and CDR2 is SYDVKM. CDR3 length: 15 residues.

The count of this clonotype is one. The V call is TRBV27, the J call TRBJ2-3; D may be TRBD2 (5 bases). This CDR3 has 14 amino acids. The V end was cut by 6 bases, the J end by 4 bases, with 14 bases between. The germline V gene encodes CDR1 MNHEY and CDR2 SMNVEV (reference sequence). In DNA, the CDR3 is TGTGCCAGCAGACTAGAGGTGGAGGCAGATACGCAGTATTTT. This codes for CASRLEVEADTQYF.

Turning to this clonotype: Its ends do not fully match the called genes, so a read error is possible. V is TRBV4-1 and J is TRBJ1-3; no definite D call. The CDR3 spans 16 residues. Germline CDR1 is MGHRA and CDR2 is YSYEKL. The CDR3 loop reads CASSPGVTRSGNTIDF. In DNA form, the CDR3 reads TGCGCCAGCAGCCCGGGTGTGACCCGCTCTGGAAACACCATAGATTTT.

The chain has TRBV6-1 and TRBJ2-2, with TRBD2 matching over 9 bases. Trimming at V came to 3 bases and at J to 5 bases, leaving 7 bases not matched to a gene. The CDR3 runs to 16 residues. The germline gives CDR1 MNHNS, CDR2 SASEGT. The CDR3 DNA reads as TGTGCCAGCAGTGAGGCGCGGGGGGGATTTACCGGGGAGCTGTTTTTT. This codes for CASSEARGGFTGELFF.

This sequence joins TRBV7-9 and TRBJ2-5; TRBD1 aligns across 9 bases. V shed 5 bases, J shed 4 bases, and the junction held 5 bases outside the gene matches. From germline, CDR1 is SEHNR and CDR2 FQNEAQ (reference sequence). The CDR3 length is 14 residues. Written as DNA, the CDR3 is TGTGCCAGCAGCCAAACAGGGGGCGTAGAGACCCAGTACTTC. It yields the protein CASSQTGGVETQYF.

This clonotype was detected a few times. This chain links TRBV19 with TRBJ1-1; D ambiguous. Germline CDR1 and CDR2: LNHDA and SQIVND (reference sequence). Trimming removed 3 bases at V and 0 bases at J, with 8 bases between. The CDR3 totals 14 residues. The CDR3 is CASSITDLNTEAFF. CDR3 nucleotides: TGTGCCAGTAGTATCACAGACCTGAACACTGAAGCTTTCTTT.

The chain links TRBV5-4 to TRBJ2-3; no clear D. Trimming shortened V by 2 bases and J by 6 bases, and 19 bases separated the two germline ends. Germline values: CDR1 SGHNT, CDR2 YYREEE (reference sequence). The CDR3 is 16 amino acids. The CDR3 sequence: CASSFRPAASPDTQYF. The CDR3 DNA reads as TGTGCCAGCAGCTTTCGGCCAGCTGCTTCACCGGATACGCAGTATTTT.

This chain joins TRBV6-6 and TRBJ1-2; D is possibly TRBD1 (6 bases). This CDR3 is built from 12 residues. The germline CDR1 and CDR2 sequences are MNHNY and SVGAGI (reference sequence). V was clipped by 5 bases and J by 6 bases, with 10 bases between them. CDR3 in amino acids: CASSVHRDGYTF. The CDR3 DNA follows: TGTGCCAGCAGTGTCCACAGGGATGGCTACACCTTC.

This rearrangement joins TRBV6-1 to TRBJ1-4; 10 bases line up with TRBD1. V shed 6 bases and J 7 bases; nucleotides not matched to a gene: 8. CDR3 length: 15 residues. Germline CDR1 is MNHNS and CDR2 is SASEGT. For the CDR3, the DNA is TGTGCCAGCAGCTCCCAGGGACAGGGGTCTGAAAAACTGTTTTTT. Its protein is CASSSQGQGSEKLFF.

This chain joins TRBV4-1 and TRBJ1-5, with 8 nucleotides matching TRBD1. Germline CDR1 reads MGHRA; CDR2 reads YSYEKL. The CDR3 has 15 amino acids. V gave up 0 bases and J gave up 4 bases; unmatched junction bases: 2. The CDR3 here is CASSQEDRVNQPQHF. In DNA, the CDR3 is TGCGCCAGCAGCCAAGAGGACAGGGTAAATCAGCCCCAGCATTTT.